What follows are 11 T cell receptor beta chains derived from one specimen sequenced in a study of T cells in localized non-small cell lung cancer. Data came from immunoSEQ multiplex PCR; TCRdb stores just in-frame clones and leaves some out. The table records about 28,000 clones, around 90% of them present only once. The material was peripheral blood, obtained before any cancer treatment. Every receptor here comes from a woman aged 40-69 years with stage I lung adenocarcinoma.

The CDR3 DNA reads TGTGCCAGCAGCTTAGGTGGGAGTAGGACTCGGGCCAATGAGCAGTTCTTC. Translated: CASSLGGSRTRANEQFF. This chain joins TRBV7-2 and TRBJ2-1; tentatively, D is TRBD2 (5 bases). This CDR3 comprises 17 residues. Germline lookup yields CDR1 SGHTA and CDR2 FQGNSA. V was trimmed by 1 base and J by 6 bases, leaving 19 bases between them.

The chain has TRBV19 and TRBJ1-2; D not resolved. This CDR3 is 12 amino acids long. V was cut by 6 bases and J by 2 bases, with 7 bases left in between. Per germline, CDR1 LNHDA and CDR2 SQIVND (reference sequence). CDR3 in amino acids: CASRYRNYGYTF. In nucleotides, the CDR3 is TGTGCCAGTAGGTACAGAAACTATGGCTACACCTTC.

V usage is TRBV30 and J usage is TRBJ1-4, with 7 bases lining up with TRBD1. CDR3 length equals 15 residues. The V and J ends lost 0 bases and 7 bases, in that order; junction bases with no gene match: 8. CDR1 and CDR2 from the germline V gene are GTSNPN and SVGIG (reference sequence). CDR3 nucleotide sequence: TGTGCCTGGAGTGTAGACAGGGTCTTGAGTGAAAAACTGTTTTTT. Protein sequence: CAWSVDRVLSEKLFF.

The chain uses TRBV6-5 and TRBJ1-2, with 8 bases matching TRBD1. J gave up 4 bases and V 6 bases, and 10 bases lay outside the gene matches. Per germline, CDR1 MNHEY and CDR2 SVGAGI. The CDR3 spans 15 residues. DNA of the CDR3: TGTGCCAGCAGACGCGAGACACAGGGGGTCTATGGCTACACCTTC. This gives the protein CASRRETQGVYGYTF.

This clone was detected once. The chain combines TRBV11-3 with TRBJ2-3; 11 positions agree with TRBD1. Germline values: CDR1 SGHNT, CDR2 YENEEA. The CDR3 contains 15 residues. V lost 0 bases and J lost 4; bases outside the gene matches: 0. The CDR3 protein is CASSLEGQGADTQYF. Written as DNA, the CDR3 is TGTGCCAGCAGCTTAGAGGGACAGGGGGCAGATACGCAGTATTTT.

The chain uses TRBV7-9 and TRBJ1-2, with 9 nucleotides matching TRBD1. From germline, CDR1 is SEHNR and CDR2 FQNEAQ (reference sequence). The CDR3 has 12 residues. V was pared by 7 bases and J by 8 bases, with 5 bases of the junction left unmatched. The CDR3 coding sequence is TGTGCCAGCACCGGACAGGGGCAGGGCTACACCTTC. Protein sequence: CASTGQGQGYTF.

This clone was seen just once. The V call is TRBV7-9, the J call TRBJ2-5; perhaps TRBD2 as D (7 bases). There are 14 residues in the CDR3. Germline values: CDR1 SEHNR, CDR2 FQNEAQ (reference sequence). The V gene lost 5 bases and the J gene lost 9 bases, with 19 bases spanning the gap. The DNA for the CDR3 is TGTGCCAGCAGCCTCGAGGGGGGGGTTTCCCCCCAGTACTTC. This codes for CASSLEGGVSPQYF. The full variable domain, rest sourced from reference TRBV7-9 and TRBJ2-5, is DTGVSQNPRHKITKRGQNVTFRCDPISEHNRLYWYRQTLGQGPEFLTYFQNEAQLEKSRLLSDRFSAERPKGSFSTLEIQRTEQGDSAMYLCASSLEGGVSPQYFGPGTRLLVL.

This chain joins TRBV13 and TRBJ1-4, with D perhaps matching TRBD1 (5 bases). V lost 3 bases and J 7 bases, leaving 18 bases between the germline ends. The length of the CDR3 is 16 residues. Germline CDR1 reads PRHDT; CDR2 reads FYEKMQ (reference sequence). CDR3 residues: CASSFQSGTDREKLFF. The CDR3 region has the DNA TGTGCCAGCAGCTTCCAATCCGGGACGGACCGTGAAAAACTGTTTTTT.

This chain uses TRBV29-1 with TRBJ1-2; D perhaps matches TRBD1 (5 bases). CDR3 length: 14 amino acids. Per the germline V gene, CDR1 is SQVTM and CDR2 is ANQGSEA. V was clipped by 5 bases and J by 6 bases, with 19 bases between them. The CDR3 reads CSVNPAGHTDGYTF. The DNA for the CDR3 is TGCAGCGTTAACCCCGCGGGGCATACGGATGGCTACACCTTC.

As DNA, the CDR3 is TGTGCCAGCAGCTCTTCGGATGGGTCTACAAGGGTC. Protein sequence: CASSSSDGSTRV. This chain links TRBV28 with TRBJ2-7; unclear D gene. The CDR3 covers 12 residues. The germline gives CDR1 MDHEN, CDR2 SYDVKM.

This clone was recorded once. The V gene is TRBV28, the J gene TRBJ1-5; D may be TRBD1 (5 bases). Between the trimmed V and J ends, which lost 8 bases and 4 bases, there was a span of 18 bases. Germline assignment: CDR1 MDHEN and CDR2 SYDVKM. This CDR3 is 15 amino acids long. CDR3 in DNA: TGTGCCAGCGGTCCTCTGGGGACGGGGAATCAGCCCCAGCATTTT. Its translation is CASGPLGTGNQPQHF.